Sequencing of this T cell receptor (beta chain) was carried out in a study of identical twins. Healthy Caucasians were all of the donors. The germline gives CDR1 SEHNR, CDR2 FQNEAQ (reference sequence). The CDR3 is made up of 14 amino acids. The ends lost 2 bases at V and 2 bases at J; junction bases unmatched: 3. As to this clonotype: What it recognizes is unknown.

Points from the study as a whole: A partial confounding effect on zero-insertion analyses could come from invariant MAIT and iNKT cells. Fewer insertions marked abundant cord blood beta clonotypes; young adult naive trended weakly, memory not at all.

In TCRdb, the 5' RACE reads were re-called with MiXCR into one record per CDR3 protein. This sample carries roughly 690,000 distinct CDR3 sequences, 5.5% to 6.5% of them seen once, and the ten largest clones take approximately 2%. This receptor was obtained from a man aged 18 to 29 in good health. The sample comprised naive T cells sorted from blood. This chain uses TRBV7-9 with TRBJ2-7; 7 bases line up with TRBD1. The CDR3 region is CASSLLDRTYEQYF. DNA for the CDR3: TGTGCCAGCAGCTTACTGGACAGGACCTACGAGCAGTACTTC.